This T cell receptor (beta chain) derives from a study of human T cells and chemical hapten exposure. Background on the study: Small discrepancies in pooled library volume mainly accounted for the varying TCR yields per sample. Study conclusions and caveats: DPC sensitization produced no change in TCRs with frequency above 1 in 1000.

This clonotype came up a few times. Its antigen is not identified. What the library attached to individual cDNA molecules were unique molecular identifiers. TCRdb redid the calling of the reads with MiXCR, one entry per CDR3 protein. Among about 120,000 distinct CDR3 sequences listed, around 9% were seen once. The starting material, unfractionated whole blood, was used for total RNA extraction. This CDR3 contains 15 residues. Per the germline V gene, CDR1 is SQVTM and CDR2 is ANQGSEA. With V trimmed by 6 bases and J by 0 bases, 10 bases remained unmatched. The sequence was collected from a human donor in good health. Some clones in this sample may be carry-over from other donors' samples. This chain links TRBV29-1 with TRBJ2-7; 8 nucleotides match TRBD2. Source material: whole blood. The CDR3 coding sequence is TGCAGCGTGGACCGGCTAGCGGGTAGCTCCTACGAGCAGTACTTC. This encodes CSVDRLAGSSYEQYF.